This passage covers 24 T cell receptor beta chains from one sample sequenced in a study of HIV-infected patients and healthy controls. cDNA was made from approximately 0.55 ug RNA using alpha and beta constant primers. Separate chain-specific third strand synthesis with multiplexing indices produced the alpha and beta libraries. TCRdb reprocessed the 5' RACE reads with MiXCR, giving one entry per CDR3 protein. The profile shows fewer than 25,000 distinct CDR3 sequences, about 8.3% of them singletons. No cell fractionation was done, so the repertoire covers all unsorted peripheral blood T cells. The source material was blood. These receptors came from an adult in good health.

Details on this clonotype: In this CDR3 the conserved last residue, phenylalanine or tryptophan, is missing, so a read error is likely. CDR3 residues: CASSYPLAQETQYL. In DNA form, the CDR3 reads TGTGCCAGCAGTTACCCCTTGGCCCAAGAGACCCAGTACTTG. This sequence joins TRBV12-3 or TRBV12-4 and TRBJ2-5; D unclear. The CDR3 runs to 14 residues. V gave up 4 bases and J gave up 1 base, with 10 bases separating them.

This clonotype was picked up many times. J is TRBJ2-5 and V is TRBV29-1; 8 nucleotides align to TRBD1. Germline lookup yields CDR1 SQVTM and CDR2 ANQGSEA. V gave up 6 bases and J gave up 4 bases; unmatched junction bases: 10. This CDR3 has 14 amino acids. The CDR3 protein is CSVSLAGQVETQYF. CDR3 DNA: TGCAGCGTATCTCTCGCGGGACAGGTAGAGACCCAGTACTTC.

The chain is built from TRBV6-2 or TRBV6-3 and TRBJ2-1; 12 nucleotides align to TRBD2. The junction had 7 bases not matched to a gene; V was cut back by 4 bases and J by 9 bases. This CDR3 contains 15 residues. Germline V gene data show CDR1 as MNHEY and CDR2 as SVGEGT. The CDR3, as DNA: TGTGCCAGCAGTTCTCCTAGCGGGAGGGCCACTGAGCAGTTCTTC. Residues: CASSSPSGRATEQFF.

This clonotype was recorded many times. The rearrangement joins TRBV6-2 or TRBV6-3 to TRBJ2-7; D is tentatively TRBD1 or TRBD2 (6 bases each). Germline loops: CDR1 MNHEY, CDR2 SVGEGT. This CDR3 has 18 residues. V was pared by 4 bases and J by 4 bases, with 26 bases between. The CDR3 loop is CASSSAVSRPRGPYEQYF. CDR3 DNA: TGTGCCAGCAGTTCGGCGGTGTCGAGGCCTCGGGGGCCATACGAGCAGTACTTC.

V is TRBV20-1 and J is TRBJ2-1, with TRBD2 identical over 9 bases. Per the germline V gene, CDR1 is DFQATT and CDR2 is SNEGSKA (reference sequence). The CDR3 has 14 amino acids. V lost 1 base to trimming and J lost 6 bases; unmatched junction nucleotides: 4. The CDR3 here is CSARGTSVGNEQFF. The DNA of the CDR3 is TGCAGTGCTAGAGGGACTAGCGTGGGCAATGAGCAGTTCTTC.

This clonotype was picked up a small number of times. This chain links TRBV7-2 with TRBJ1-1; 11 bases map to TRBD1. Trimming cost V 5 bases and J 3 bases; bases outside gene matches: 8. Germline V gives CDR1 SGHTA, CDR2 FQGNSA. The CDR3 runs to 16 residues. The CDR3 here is CASSRRTGGVDTEAFF. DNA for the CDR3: TGTGCCAGCAGCCGTAGGACAGGGGGCGTGGACACTGAAGCTTTCTTT.

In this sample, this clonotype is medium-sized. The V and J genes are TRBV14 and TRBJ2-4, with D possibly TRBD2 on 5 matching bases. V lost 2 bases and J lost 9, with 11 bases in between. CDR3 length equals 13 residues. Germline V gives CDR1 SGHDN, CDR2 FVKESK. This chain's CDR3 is CASSQLAESIQYF. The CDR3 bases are TGTGCCAGCAGCCAACTAGCTGAGTCCATTCAGTACTTC.

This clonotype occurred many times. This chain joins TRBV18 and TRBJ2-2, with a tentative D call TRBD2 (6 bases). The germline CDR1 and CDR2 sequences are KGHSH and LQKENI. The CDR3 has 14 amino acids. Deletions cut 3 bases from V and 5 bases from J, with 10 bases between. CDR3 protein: CASSPIGGTGELFF. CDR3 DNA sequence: TGTGCCAGCTCACCTATAGGAGGGACCGGGGAGCTGTTTTTT.

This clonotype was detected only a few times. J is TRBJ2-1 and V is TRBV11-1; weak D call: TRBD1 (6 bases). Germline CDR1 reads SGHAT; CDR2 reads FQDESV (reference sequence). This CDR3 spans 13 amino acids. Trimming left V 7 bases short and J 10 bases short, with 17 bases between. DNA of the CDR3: TGTGCCAGCAATATACGGACAGACCTCGAGCAGTTCTTC. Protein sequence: CASNIRTDLEQFF.

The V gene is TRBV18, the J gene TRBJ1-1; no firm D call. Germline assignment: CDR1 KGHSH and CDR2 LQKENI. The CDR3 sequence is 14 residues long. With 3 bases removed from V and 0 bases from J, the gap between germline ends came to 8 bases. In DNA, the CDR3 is TGTGCCAGCTCACCTGCAGGCGTGAACACTGAAGCTTTCTTT. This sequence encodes CASSPAGVNTEAFF.

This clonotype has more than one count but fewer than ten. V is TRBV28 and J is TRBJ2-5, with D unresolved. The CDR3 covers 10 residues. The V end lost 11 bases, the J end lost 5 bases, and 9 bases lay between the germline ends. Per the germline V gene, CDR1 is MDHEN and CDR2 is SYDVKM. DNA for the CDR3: TGTGCCGGCTATGTGGAGACCCAGTACTTC. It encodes CAGYVETQYF.

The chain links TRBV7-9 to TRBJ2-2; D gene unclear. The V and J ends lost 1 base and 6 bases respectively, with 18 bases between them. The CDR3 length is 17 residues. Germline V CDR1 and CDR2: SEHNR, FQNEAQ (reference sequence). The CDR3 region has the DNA TGTGCCAGCAGCTTAGGCCGACTTGTGTTAAACGCCGGGGAGCTGTTTTTT. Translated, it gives CASSLGRLVLNAGELFF.

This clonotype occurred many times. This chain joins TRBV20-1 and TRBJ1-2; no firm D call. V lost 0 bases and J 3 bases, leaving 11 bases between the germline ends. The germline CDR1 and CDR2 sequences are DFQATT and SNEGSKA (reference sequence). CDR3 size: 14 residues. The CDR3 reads CSARDGGGYYGYTF. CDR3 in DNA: TGCAGTGCTAGAGATGGTGGAGGGTACTATGGCTACACCTTC.

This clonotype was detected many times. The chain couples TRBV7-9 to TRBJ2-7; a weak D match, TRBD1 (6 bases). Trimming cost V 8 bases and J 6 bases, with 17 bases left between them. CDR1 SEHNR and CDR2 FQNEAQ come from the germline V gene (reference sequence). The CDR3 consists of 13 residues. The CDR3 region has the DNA TGTGCCAGCGCCCGAAACAGGGACCCCGAGCAGTACTTC. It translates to CASARNRDPEQYF.

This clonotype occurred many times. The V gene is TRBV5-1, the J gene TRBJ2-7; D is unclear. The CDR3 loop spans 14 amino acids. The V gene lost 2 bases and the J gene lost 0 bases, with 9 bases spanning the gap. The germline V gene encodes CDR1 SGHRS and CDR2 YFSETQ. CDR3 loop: CASSFGQSSYEQYF. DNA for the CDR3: TGCGCCAGCAGCTTCGGCCAAAGCTCCTACGAGCAGTACTTC.

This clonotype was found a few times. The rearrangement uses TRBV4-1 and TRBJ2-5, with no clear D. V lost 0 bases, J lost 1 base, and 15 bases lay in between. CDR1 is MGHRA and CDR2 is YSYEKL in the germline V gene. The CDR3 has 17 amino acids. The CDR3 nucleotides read TGCGCCAGCAGCCAAGATGGGCTACAGACATTCCAAGAGACCCAGTACTTC. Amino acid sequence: CASSQDGLQTFQETQYF.

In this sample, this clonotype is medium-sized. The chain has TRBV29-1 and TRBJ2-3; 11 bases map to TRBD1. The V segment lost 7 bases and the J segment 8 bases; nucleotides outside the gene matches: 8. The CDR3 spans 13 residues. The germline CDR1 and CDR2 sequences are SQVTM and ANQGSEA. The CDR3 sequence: CSGTGGSSVTQYF. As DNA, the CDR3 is TGCAGCGGGACAGGGGGCTCTTCTGTTACGCAGTATTTT.

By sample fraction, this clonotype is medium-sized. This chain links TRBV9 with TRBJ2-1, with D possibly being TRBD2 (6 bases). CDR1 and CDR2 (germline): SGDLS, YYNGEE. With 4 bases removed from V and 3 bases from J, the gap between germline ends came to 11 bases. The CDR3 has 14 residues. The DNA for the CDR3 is TGTGCCAGCAGCCGGGACTCCTTCTACAATGAGCAGTTCTTC. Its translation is CASSRDSFYNEQFF.

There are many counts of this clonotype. The DNA for the CDR3 is TGTGCCAGCAGCCCCCTCTTGGCTCGCCCCTACGAGCAGTACTTC. Translation gives CASSPLLARPYEQYF. The chain employs TRBV6-2 or TRBV6-3 and TRBJ2-7; D remains unclear. The CDR3 is 15 amino acids. Germline V CDR1 and CDR2: MNHEY, SVGEGT. Between the trimmed V and J ends, which lost 6 bases and 2 bases, there was a span of 17 bases.

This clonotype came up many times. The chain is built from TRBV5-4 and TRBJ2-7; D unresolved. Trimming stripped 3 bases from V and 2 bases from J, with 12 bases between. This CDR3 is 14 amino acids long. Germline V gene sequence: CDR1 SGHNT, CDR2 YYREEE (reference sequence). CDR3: CASSWPSSPYEQYF. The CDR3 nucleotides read TGTGCCAGCAGCTGGCCATCGAGCCCCTACGAGCAGTACTTC.

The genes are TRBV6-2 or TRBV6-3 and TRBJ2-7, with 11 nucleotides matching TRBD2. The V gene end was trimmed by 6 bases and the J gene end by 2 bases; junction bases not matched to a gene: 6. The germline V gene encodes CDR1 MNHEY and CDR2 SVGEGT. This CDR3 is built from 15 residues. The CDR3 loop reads CASSAELAGAYEQYF. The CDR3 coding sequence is TGTGCCAGCAGCGCCGAACTAGCGGGAGCCTACGAGCAGTACTTC.

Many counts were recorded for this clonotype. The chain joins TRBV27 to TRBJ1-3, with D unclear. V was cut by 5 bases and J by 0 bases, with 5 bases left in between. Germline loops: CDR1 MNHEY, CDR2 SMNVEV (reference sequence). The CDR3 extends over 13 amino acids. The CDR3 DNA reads TGTGCCAGCAGTGCCAACTCTGGAAACACCATATATTTT. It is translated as CASSANSGNTIYF.

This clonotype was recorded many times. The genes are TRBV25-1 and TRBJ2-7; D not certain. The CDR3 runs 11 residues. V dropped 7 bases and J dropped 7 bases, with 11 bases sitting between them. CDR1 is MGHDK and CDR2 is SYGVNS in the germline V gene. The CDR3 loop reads CASKRSEEQYF. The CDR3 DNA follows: TGTGCCAGCAAGAGGAGTGAGGAGCAGTACTTC.

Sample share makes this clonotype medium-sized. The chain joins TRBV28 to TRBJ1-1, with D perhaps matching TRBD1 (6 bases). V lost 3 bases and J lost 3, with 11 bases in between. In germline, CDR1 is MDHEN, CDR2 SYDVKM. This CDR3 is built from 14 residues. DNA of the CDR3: TGTGCCAGCAGTTTGGGGGGCAGCGACACTGAAGCTTTCTTT. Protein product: CASSLGGSDTEAFF.